These 27 T cell receptor beta chains came from one sample sequenced in a study of glioma-infiltrating T cells. Amplification of TCR alpha and beta CDR3 regions from RNA used iRepertoire nested multiplex PCR. TCRdb re-called the multiplex PCR reads with MiXCR, one entry per CDR3 protein. The sample lists about 180,000 distinct CDR3 sequences, roughly 45% occurring once. Sequences were obtained from glioma tissue, nonneoplastic brain tissue, or PBMCs (not recorded which). These receptors all come from a human donor with low-grade glioma or glioblastoma, undergoing nonglioma brain surgery, or in good health (not recorded which).

Comment on this clonotype: A read error may be the cause here, since a much bigger clone is one base away. Since no conserved phenylalanine or tryptophan closes the CDR3, a read error is the likely cause. J is TRBJ2-1 and V is TRBV28; D may match TRBD1 or TRBD2 (6 bases each). The end of the DNA is better explained by TRBJ2-7, so the J call may be wrong. This CDR3 is 15 amino acids long. Germline-derived CDR1 and CDR2 are MDHEN and SYDVKM. The CDR3 is CASSLAGGVLGEQYL. CDR3 DNA sequence: TGTGCCAGCAGTTTGGCCGGGGGCGTCCTCGGCGAGCAGTACCTC.

On this clonotype: Given a much more abundant clone one base away, this may be a read error. The chain carries TRBV2 and TRBJ1-5; a weak D match, TRBD1 (5 bases). CDR3 length: 13 amino acids. With 6 bases removed from V and 3 bases from J, the gap between germline ends came to 9 bases. Per the germline V gene, CDR1 is SNHLY and CDR2 is FYNNEI. CDR3 sequence: CASRRQLNQPQHF. CDR3 DNA sequence: TGTGCCAGCAGGCGACAGCTCAATCAGCCCCAGCATTTT.

A note on this clonotype: Since a much larger clone is just one base distant, this may be a read error. The chain is built from TRBV12-3 or TRBV12-4 and TRBJ2-1; tentative D call: TRBD1 (5 bases). The CDR3 is made up of 13 amino acids. V lost 6 bases and J lost 5, with 11 bases in between. CDR3 sequence reads: CASRPQGDNEQFF. The CDR3 nucleotides read TGTGCCAGCAGACCACAAGGGGACAATGAGCAGTTCTTC.

Comments on this clonotype: This clone may be a read error of a much larger clone one base away. The chain links TRBV7-2 to TRBJ2-3; D call uncertain. The V end lost 5 bases, the J end lost 6 bases, and 15 bases lay between the germline ends. The germline CDR1 and CDR2 sequences are SGHTA and FQGNSA. This CDR3 has 14 amino acids. This CDR3 is CASSQGRVRDTQYF. DNA of the CDR3: TGTGCCAGCAGCCAAGGGCGCGTGAGGGATACGCAGTATTTT. Supplemented by reference TRBV7-2 and TRBJ2-3, the full variable domain reads GAGVSQSPSNKVTEKGKDVELRCDPISGHTALYWYRQSLGQGLEFLIYFQGNSAPDKSGLPSDRFSAERTGGSVSTLTIQRTQQEDSAVYLCASSQGRVRDTQYFGPGTRLTVL.

This clonotype was seen many times. This chain joins TRBV27 and TRBJ1-4, with D unresolved. Trimming took off 2 bases at V and 8 bases at J, with 15 bases between the two ends. In germline, CDR1 is MNHEY, CDR2 SMNVEV (reference sequence). The length of the CDR3 is 15 residues. The CDR3 protein is CASSLTGVLREKLFF. In DNA, the CDR3 is TGTGCCAGCAGTTTAACGGGAGTCTTACGGGAAAAACTGTTTTTT.

To note about this clonotype: A much bigger clone sits one base away, suggesting this may be a read error. The chain employs TRBV20-1 and TRBJ1-4; no clear D. This CDR3 is 14 amino acids long. Per the germline V gene, CDR1 is DFQATT and CDR2 is SNEGSKA (reference sequence). V lost 0 bases, J lost 7 bases, and 12 bases lay in between. CDR3 bases: TGCAGTGCTAGAGATCAGAACACGGGTGAAAAACTGTTTTTT. Protein product: CSARDQNTGEKLFF.

In this sample, this clonotype turned up a few times. This chain joins TRBV2 and TRBJ1-2, with D perhaps TRBD1 (5 bases). The CDR3 runs 12 residues. V was pared by 6 bases and J by 7 bases, with 12 bases between. Germline V CDR1 and CDR2: SNHLY, FYNNEI. CDR3 in amino acids: CASSRGGSGYTF. Written as DNA, the CDR3 is TGTGCCAGCAGCCGGGGGGGAAGTGGCTACACCTTC.

This clonotype appeared many times. The chain uses TRBV27 and TRBJ2-1, with a weak D call TRBD1 (5 bases). This CDR3 spans 13 amino acids. Germline CDR1 is MNHEY and CDR2 is SMNVEV (reference sequence). V shed 2 bases and J shed 11 bases, with 13 bases lying between them. The CDR3, as DNA: TGTGCCAGCAGTTTACAGGGAACCGAAAAGCAGTTCTTC. It yields the protein CASSLQGTEKQFF.

This clonotype was found a few times. A much larger clone differs from this one at a single base, so this may be a read error. V usage is TRBV6-1 and J usage is TRBJ1-5, with TRBD1 identical over 8 bases. CDR1 is MNHNS, CDR2 SASEGT, per germline. The CDR3 spans 13 residues. Trimming cost V 6 bases and J 6 bases; bases outside gene matches: 4. CDR3 amino acids: CASRDTGGQPQHF. The CDR3 DNA reads as TGTGCCAGCAGGGACACAGGGGGTCAGCCCCAGCATTTT.

This clonotype came up a few times. This chain connects TRBV29-1 to TRBJ2-1; D remains unclear. Between the trimmed V and J ends, which lost 8 bases and 5 bases, there was a span of 10 bases. Germline values: CDR1 SQVTM, CDR2 ANQGSEA. The CDR3 has 11 amino acids. CDR3 protein: CSSGDDNEQFF. The CDR3 DNA reads as TGCAGCTCCGGAGACGACAATGAGCAGTTCTTC.

The chain links TRBV28 to TRBJ1-2; 9 bases are shared with TRBD1. This CDR3 region has 13 residues. J lost 7 bases, V lost 9 bases, and 9 bases had no gene match. CDR1 and CDR2 from the germline V gene are MDHEN and SYDVKM. CDR3 DNA sequence: TGTGCCAGGAGTCCCACAGGGGGCTCTGGCTACACCTTC. Amino acid sequence: CARSPTGGSGYTF.

For this clonotype: One base away lies a much larger clone, so this may be a sequencing read error. The chain joins TRBV10-3 to TRBJ2-7; D might be TRBD2 (6 bases). The CDR3 length is 13 residues. V lost 1 base and J 5 bases, leaving 9 bases between the germline ends. Germline loops: CDR1 ENHRY, CDR2 SYGVKD. This CDR3 reads CAISEYGGNEQYF. The CDR3 coding sequence is TGTGCCATCAGTGAGTATGGAGGGAACGAGCAGTACTTC.

This clonotype has a count of ten or more. This chain's CDR3 is CASSQVRADTQYF. CDR3 bases: TGTGCCAGCAGCCAAGTGAGGGCAGATACGCAGTATTTT. The genes are TRBV4-2 and TRBJ2-3, with D possibly TRBD2 on 5 matching bases. The CDR3 runs to 13 residues. V lost 1 base, J lost 4 bases, and 6 bases lay in between. Germline-derived CDR1 and CDR2 are LGHNA and YNFKEQ.

As concerns this clonotype: This may be a read error: a much more frequent sequence differs by one nucleotide. The rearrangement uses TRBV6-2 or TRBV6-3 and TRBJ2-1; the D gene is possibly TRBD2 (6 bases). Trimming left V 6 bases short and J 3 bases short, with 15 bases between. Germline V gives CDR1 MNHEY, CDR2 SVGEGT. This CDR3 region has 15 residues. CDR3 DNA sequence: TGTGCCAGCAGAAGACTAGAAGCAAGCTACAATGAGCAGTTCTTC. Protein: CASRRLEASYNEQFF.

The rearrangement links TRBV29-1 to TRBJ2-7, with TRBD2 matching 9 bases. Germline trimming cut 6 bases from V and 5 bases from J; bases unmatched to any gene: 11. Germline values: CDR1 SQVTM, CDR2 ANQGSEA. CDR3 length: 14 amino acids. CDR3 loop: CSVRMAGGAHEQYF. The CDR3 nucleotides read TGCAGCGTGCGGATGGCGGGAGGGGCCCACGAGCAGTACTTC.

To note about this clonotype: A read error is possible here, since a much larger clone lies one base away. The genes are TRBV6-1 and TRBJ2-2, with TRBD1 identical over 7 bases. Germline CDR1 is MNHNS and CDR2 is SASEGT. The CDR3 runs 16 residues. After removal of 2 bases from V and 6 bases from J, the junction contained 9 bases not matched to a gene. In nucleotides, the CDR3 is TGTGCCAGCAGTGAAAACCCGACAGGGATCTCCGGGGAGCTGTTTTTT. Its protein product is CASSENPTGISGELFF.

This clonotype turned up a few times. Just one base apart from a much larger clone, this may be a read error. The DNA of the CDR3 is TGTGCCAGCACCCCCCAGAGAGTCATTCAGTACTTC. It encodes CASTPQRVIQYF. This chain connects TRBV6-1 to TRBJ2-4; D is ambiguous. V lost 7 bases and J 9 bases, leaving 13 bases between the germline ends. The CDR3 sequence is 12 residues long. Per germline, CDR1 MNHNS and CDR2 SASEGT.

This clonotype was recorded at least ten times. J is TRBJ2-5 and V is TRBV18; D is uncertain. Germline V lookup: CDR1 KGHSH, CDR2 LQKENI. This CDR3 comprises 13 residues. Deletions cut 4 bases from V and 1 base from J, with 7 bases between. The CDR3 DNA sequence: TGTGCCAGCTCACGGGCAGCCCAAGAGACCCAGTACTTC. It yields the protein CASSRAAQETQYF.

Note on this clonotype: A much larger clone sits a single nucleotide away, making a read error possible. The chain employs TRBV6-2 or TRBV6-3 and TRBJ2-1, with 7 bases lining up with TRBD2. Looked up from germline, CDR1 is MNHEY and CDR2 is SVGEGT. V was pared by 9 bases and J by 3 bases, with 11 bases of the junction left unmatched. The CDR3 length is 15 residues. As DNA, the CDR3 is TGTGCCAGAAGTGGACTAGTAGGGGTCTACAATGAGCAGTTCTTC. It yields the protein CARSGLVGVYNEQFF.

This clonotype was seen only a few times. The J gene is TRBJ1-3, the V gene TRBV5-1; weak D call: TRBD1 (6 bases). Germline loops: CDR1 SGHRS, CDR2 YFSETQ. CDR3 length: 16 residues. The V end lost 5 bases, the J end lost 0 bases, and 15 bases lay between the germline ends. CDR3 bases: TGCGCCAGCAGGAAGAGCCCAGGGGACTCTGGAAACACCATATATTTT. Its protein is CASRKSPGDSGNTIYF.

The rearrangement joins TRBV5-1 to TRBJ1-5; perhaps TRBD1 as D (5 bases). Germline lookup yields CDR1 SGHRS and CDR2 YFSETQ. Trimming shortened V by 0 bases and J by 5 bases, and 9 bases separated the two germline ends. The CDR3 sequence is 14 residues long. CDR3 region: CASSLEGDHQPQHF. As DNA, the CDR3 is TGCGCCAGCAGCTTGGAAGGGGATCATCAGCCCCAGCATTTT.

This clonotype came up many times. The chain has TRBV20-1 and TRBJ2-1; no clear D gene. Looked up from germline, CDR1 is DFQATT and CDR2 is SNEGSKA (reference sequence). The CDR3 is made up of 10 amino acids. V lost 7 bases and J lost 5, with 6 bases in between. CDR3: CSVMNNEQFF. In DNA form, the CDR3 reads TGCAGTGTCATGAACAATGAGCAGTTCTTC.

This clonotype showed up just a few times. CDR3 in DNA: TGCAGCGTTGATATCAGGCAGCACTCTGGAAACACCATATATTTT. Its translation: CSVDIRQHSGNTIYF. The chain combines TRBV29-1 with TRBJ1-3; unclear D gene. The CDR3 has 15 amino acids. Between the trimmed V and J ends, which lost 3 bases and 0 bases, there was a span of 12 bases. Germline V gene sequence: CDR1 SQVTM, CDR2 ANQGSEA.

In this sample, this clonotype turned up many times. The chain carries TRBV2 and TRBJ2-1; D perhaps matches TRBD1 (5 bases). The length of the CDR3 is 13 residues. Trimming left V 2 bases short and J 7 bases short, with 9 bases between. CDR1 and CDR2 from the germline V gene are SNHLY and FYNNEI. The CDR3: CASSESGINEQFF. For the CDR3, the DNA is TGTGCCAGCAGTGAATCAGGGATAAATGAGCAGTTCTTC.

This clonotype has only a few counts. The V and J genes are TRBV4-1 and TRBJ2-7; no clear D. Germline V lookup: CDR1 MGHRA, CDR2 YSYEKL. V gave up 1 base and J gave up 4 bases, with 14 bases separating them. CDR3 length: 15 amino acids. CDR3 in DNA: TGCGCCAGCAGCCAAGGTGGCGGTGGCCGTTACGAGCAGTACTTC. Its translation is CASSQGGGGRYEQYF.

The chain recombines TRBV5-1 with TRBJ2-7; D remains ambiguous. CDR1 and CDR2 from the germline V gene are SGHRS and YFSETQ. V lost 0 bases, J lost 0 bases, and 7 bases lay in between. The CDR3 has 14 residues. The CDR3 sequence: CASSLDGHSYEQYF. CDR3 nucleotide sequence: TGCGCCAGCAGCTTGGACGGCCACTCCTACGAGCAGTACTTC.

This clonotype was observed at least ten times. This chain joins TRBV18 and TRBJ1-1, with D hard to call. The CDR3 contains 13 residues. V was cut by 5 bases and J by 3 bases, with 10 bases left in between. In germline, CDR1 is KGHSH, CDR2 LQKENI. In nucleotides, the CDR3 is TGTGCCAGCTCAACGAAAGGAGACACTGAAGCTTTCTTT. Its protein is CASSTKGDTEAFF.